Below are 31 T cell receptor beta chains sequenced from a single sample in a study of post-analysis software for immune sequencing data. Whole-study results and caveats: The study found TRBV5-6, TRBV5-1 and TRBV20-1 among 4 or 5 TRBV segments more frequent in patients than controls.

Their target antigens are unknown. Every TCR beta cDNA library bore unique molecular identifiers. One entry per CDR3 protein, called by TCRdb with MiXCR from the PCR reads. The sample carries hundreds of thousands of distinct CDR3 sequences, 30% recorded once. Sequencing was done on a sample of blood. These receptors were obtained from a girl between 10 and 17 years old with multiple sclerosis.

This clonotype was counted many times. The V and J genes are TRBV29-1 and TRBJ2-6; possibly TRBD2 for D (6 bases). Trimming left V 1 base short and J 13 bases short, with 8 bases between. CDR1 is SQVTM and CDR2 is ANQGSEA in the germline V gene. The CDR3 runs to 11 residues. DNA of the CDR3: TGCAGCGTTGAAGCGGGGGAAGTCCTGACTTTC. Its translation is CSVEAGEVLTF. Complete variable domain (other parts from reference TRBV29-1 and TRBJ2-6): SAVISQKPSRDICQRGTSLTIQCQVDSQVTMMFWYRQQPGQSLTLIATANQGSEATYESGFVIDKFPISRPNLTFSTLTVSNMSPEDSSIYLCSVEAGEVLTFGAGSRLTVL.

The V and J genes are TRBV5-1 and TRBJ1-1; no clear D. Between the trimmed V and J ends, which lost 0 bases and 8 bases, there was a span of 11 bases. This CDR3 has 13 residues. From germline, CDR1 is SGHRS and CDR2 YFSETQ. Written as DNA, the CDR3 is TGCGCCAGCAGCTTGGCCGTTGGGCCAGAAGCTTTCTTT. Encoded protein: CASSLAVGPEAFF.

This clonotype has a handful of counts. The chain links TRBV5-1 to TRBJ2-5, with 9 nucleotides matching TRBD2. J lost 5 bases, V lost 5 bases, and 19 bases had no gene match. The CDR3 is 18 amino acids. Germline assignment: CDR1 SGHRS and CDR2 YFSETQ. CDR3 loop: CASSLPSGDTRLRETQYF. In DNA, the CDR3 is TGCGCCAGCAGTTTACCTAGCGGGGACACGCGCCTACGGGAGACCCAGTACTTC.

The rearrangement joins TRBV5-1 to TRBJ2-1; TRBD2 agrees at 7 bases. Looked up from germline, CDR1 is SGHRS and CDR2 is YFSETQ. The ends lost 5 bases at V and 4 bases at J; junction bases unmatched: 6. The CDR3 is 14 amino acids. The CDR3 DNA reads TGCGCCAGCAGAGGACTAGGGGTATACAATGAGCAGTTCTTC. Protein: CASRGLGVYNEQFF.

The V gene is TRBV13, the J gene TRBJ2-1; D uncertain. The CDR3 is 9 amino acids. The V gene lost 8 bases and the J gene lost 5 bases, with 1 base spanning the gap. Germline CDR1 reads PRHDT; CDR2 reads FYEKMQ (reference sequence). In nucleotides, the CDR3 is TGTGCCAGCCACAATGAGCAGTTCTTC. Protein sequence: CASHNEQFF.

The CDR3 loop reads CASSLGTTGKLFF. Written as DNA, the CDR3 is TGTGCCAGCAGCTTGGGAACAACGGGAAAACTGTTTTTT. V usage is TRBV7-9 and J usage is TRBJ1-4; no definite D call. This CDR3 has 13 residues. Between the trimmed V and J ends, which lost 3 bases and 10 bases, there was a span of 12 bases. Per the germline V gene, CDR1 is SEHNR and CDR2 is FQNEAQ (reference sequence).

The J gene is TRBJ2-3, the V gene TRBV2, with a possible D match to TRBD1 (5 bases). Germline V lookup: CDR1 SNHLY, CDR2 FYNNEI. The CDR3 contains 14 residues. Trimming removed 7 bases at V and 4 bases at J, with 15 bases between. The DNA for the CDR3 is TGTGCCAGCACCTCGCCCCAGGGCCCAGATACGCAGTATTTT. Protein sequence: CASTSPQGPDTQYF.

This clonotype came up many times. The V and J genes are TRBV10-3 and TRBJ2-6; D gene ambiguous. Germline CDR1 is ENHRY and CDR2 is SYGVKD. Trimming stripped 4 bases from V and 3 bases from J, with 4 bases between. The CDR3 is 13 amino acids. The CDR3 region has the DNA TGTGCCATCAGTGTAAGTGGGGCCAACGTCCTGACTTTC. This sequence encodes CAISVSGANVLTF.

This clonotype has a count of ten or more. The chain joins TRBV10-3 to TRBJ1-2; no clear D gene. Germline V gives CDR1 ENHRY, CDR2 SYGVKD. CDR3 size: 12 residues. V gave up 10 bases and J gave up 3 bases, with 12 bases separating them. DNA of the CDR3: TGTGCCACCGCGACCGCCGACTATGGCTACACCTTC. Its protein is CATATADYGYTF.

Worth noting for this clonotype: One end of the junction is discordant with germline, which a read error may explain. The chain links TRBV27 to TRBJ2-7; 7 nucleotides align to TRBD1. This CDR3 contains 13 residues. CDR1 MNHEY and CDR2 SMNVEV come from the germline V gene (reference sequence). The CDR3 nucleotides read TGTACCAGCGGATTACAGGGGTCCCACGAGCAGTACTTC. Its translation is CTSGLQGSHEQYF.

In this sample, this clonotype turned up a few times. The chain employs TRBV11-2 and TRBJ2-3, with D uncertain. Trimming pared 6 bases from V and 0 bases from J, leaving 10 bases between. CDR1 is SGHAT and CDR2 is FQNNGV in the germline V gene. The CDR3 loop spans 14 amino acids. In nucleotides, the CDR3 is TGTGCCAGCAGGTCCATCCGGAGCACAGATACGCAGTATTTT. This codes for CASRSIRSTDTQYF.

This clonotype was seen only a few times. This chain connects TRBV7-8 to TRBJ1-5; possible D gene TRBD1, 6 bases. The CDR3 length is 14 residues. Germline V CDR1 and CDR2: SGHVS, FQNEAQ. Trimming cost V 3 bases and J 3 bases, with 9 bases left between them. The CDR3 protein is CASSLSGVNQPQHF. The CDR3 DNA reads as TGTGCCAGCAGCTTGTCAGGGGTCAATCAGCCCCAGCATTTT. Together with reference TRBV7-8 and TRBJ1-5, the CDR3 gives the full variable domain: GAGVSQSPRYKVAKRGQDVALRCDPISGHVSLFWYQQALGQGPEFLTYFQNEAQLDKSGLPSDRFFAERPEGSVSTLKIQRTQQEDSAVYLCASSLSGVNQPQHFGDGTRLSIL.

The CDR3, as DNA: TGTGCCAGCAGCCAAACAAGACAGACCCCGGGAGCCAAAAACATTCAGTACTTC. Its translation is CASSQTRQTPGAKNIQYF. The chain has TRBV3-1 and TRBJ2-4; a possible D gene is TRBD1 (5 bases). Trimming took off 2 bases at V and 0 bases at J, with 17 bases between the two ends. The germline V gene has CDR1 LGHDT and CDR2 YNNKEL (reference sequence). The CDR3 totals 18 residues.

CDR3 amino acids: CASSLAVGGPWFF. For the CDR3, the DNA is TGCGCCAGCAGCTTGGCGGTGGGGGGGCCTTGGTTCTTC. V gene TRBV5-1 combines with J gene TRBJ2-1; the D gene is possibly TRBD2 (7 bases). The germline V gene has CDR1 SGHRS and CDR2 YFSETQ. Trimming stripped 0 bases from V and 15 bases from J, with 16 bases between. The CDR3 runs 13 residues.

In its sample, this clonotype was seen a few times. The J gene is TRBJ2-5, the V gene TRBV28, with D perhaps matching TRBD2 (5 bases). V lost 4 bases and J lost 7, with 19 bases in between. The CDR3 covers 15 residues. Germline V gives CDR1 MDHEN, CDR2 SYDVKM. DNA for the CDR3: TGTGCCAGCAGTTCCCCCCGGGGTGATGGCGGGACCCAGTACTTC. Translated: CASSSPRGDGGTQYF.

With regard to this clonotype: This could be a read error, since a much larger clone is one nucleotide away. The chain combines TRBV4-3 with TRBJ2-1; 13 nucleotides align to TRBD2. The better agreement between TRBJ2-7 and the DNA end casts doubt on the J call. Germline V gene data show CDR1 as LGHNA and CDR2 as YSLEER. The CDR3 has 18 amino acids. In nucleotides, the CDR3 is TGCGCCAGCAGCCAAGGGACTAGCGGGAGTCCGTCCTACAATGAGCAGTACTTC. It encodes CASSQGTSGSPSYNEQYF.

On this clonotype: A much larger clone differs from this one at a single base, so this may be a read error. The V call is TRBV29-1, the J call TRBJ2-1; 7 bases line up with TRBD2. The end of the DNA fits TRBJ2-7 better, so the J call may be wrong. Germline CDR1 reads SQVTM; CDR2 reads ANQGSEA. This CDR3 is built from 15 residues. The CDR3 loop is CSAGGGGGEGNEQYF. The CDR3 nucleotides read TGCAGCGCTGGGGGGGGAGGCGGAGAGGGGAATGAGCAGTACTTC.

V gene TRBV12-3 or TRBV12-4 combines with J gene TRBJ2-7, with unresolved D. V shed 6 bases and J shed 10 bases, with 19 bases lying between them. The CDR3 sequence is 13 residues long. This chain's CDR3 is CASRLSEQEAQYF. The CDR3 DNA is TGTGCCAGCAGGTTGTCGGAGCAAGAGGCCCAGTACTTC.

This clonotype was counted only a few times. This chain uses TRBV27 with TRBJ2-5; D is ambiguous. The CDR3 contains 13 residues. V was clipped by 3 bases and J by 7 bases, with 12 bases between them. CDR1 is MNHEY, CDR2 SMNVEV, per germline (reference sequence). The CDR3 is CASSFGPHGTQYF. The CDR3 bases are TGTGCCAGCAGTTTCGGACCTCACGGGACCCAGTACTTC.

V is TRBV7-2 and J is TRBJ2-1; 15 nucleotides align to TRBD2. Germline CDR1 SGHTA, CDR2 FQGNSA. J gave up 15 bases and V 5 bases, and 8 bases lay outside the gene matches. The CDR3 sequence is 14 residues long. CDR3 residues: CASSPGLAGGGWFF. For the CDR3, the DNA is TGTGCCAGCAGCCCGGGACTAGCGGGGGGAGGTTGGTTCTTC.

The CDR3 reads CASSEKTRGYTF. The CDR3 DNA reads TGTGCCAGCAGTGAGAAGACGCGTGGCTACACCTTC. The rearrangement uses TRBV6-6 and TRBJ1-2; D is uncertain. Per the germline V gene, CDR1 is MNHNY and CDR2 is SVGAGI (reference sequence). CDR3 size: 12 residues. V lost 5 bases and J lost 7, with 11 bases in between.

The rearrangement links TRBV20-1 to TRBJ2-1; 8 nucleotides align to TRBD1. This CDR3 has 14 residues. Looked up from germline, CDR1 is DFQATT and CDR2 is SNEGSKA (reference sequence). CDR3 sequence: CSPADRESYNEQFF. The CDR3 bases are TGCAGCCCAGCGGACAGGGAATCCTACAATGAGCAGTTCTTC.

This rearrangement joins TRBV2 to TRBJ2-3; perhaps D is TRBD1 or TRBD2 (6 bases each). The germline CDR1 and CDR2 sequences are SNHLY and FYNNEI. The CDR3 covers 14 residues. The ends were cut back, 10 bases at V and 3 bases at J, with 17 bases in the middle. The DNA of the CDR3 is TGTGCCATCCCGGGGGCCATCCAGACAGATACGCAGTATTTT. Translation: CAIPGAIQTDTQYF.

The rearrangement joins TRBV20-1 to TRBJ1-2, with no clear D. The CDR3 length is 13 residues. Trimming took 3 bases from V and 7 from J, leaving 15 bases between them. In germline, CDR1 is DFQATT, CDR2 SNEGSKA (reference sequence). The DNA for the CDR3 is TGCAGTGCTAGGGGCCCTTATTCGCGTGGCTACACCTTC. Its protein product is CSARGPYSRGYTF.

This clonotype was observed a handful of times. The V and J genes are TRBV5-6 and TRBJ2-1; 10 bases align to TRBD1. The germline V gene encodes CDR1 SGHDT and CDR2 YYEEEE. The length of the CDR3 is 15 residues. The J segment lost 10 bases and the V segment lost 2 bases, leaving 9 bases of the junction unmatched. The chain's CDR3 is CASSFTGQGNEEQFF. CDR3 bases: TGTGCCAGCAGCTTCACGGGACAGGGGAATGAGGAGCAGTTCTTC.

The V gene is TRBV29-1, the J gene TRBJ1-5; D is unclear. Germline values: CDR1 SQVTM, CDR2 ANQGSEA. This CDR3 contains 12 residues. V lost 3 bases to trimming and J lost 2 bases, with 5 bases between them. The CDR3 DNA reads as TGCAGCGTTGAGACGGGCAATCAGCCCCAGCATTTT. Translation gives CSVETGNQPQHF. Full variable domain (missing parts from reference TRBV29-1 and TRBJ1-5): SAVISQKPSRDICQRGTSLTIQCQVDSQVTMMFWYRQQPGQSLTLIATANQGSEATYESGFVIDKFPISRPNLTFSTLTVSNMSPEDSSIYLCSVETGNQPQHFGDGTRLSIL.

This clonotype appeared a few times. The chain combines TRBV7-2 with TRBJ1-1; D not certain. Germline CDR1 reads SGHTA; CDR2 reads FQGNSA. CDR3 length: 14 residues. V gave up 7 bases and J gave up 11 bases, with 23 bases separating them. CDR3 nucleotide sequence: TGTGCCAGCACCCGGACTTCCGACCATCAGGAGGCTTTCTTT. Translation: CASTRTSDHQEAFF.

This chain links TRBV15 with TRBJ2-3, with D unclear. This CDR3 region has 15 residues. Trimming removed 0 bases at V and 1 base at J, with 8 bases between. Germline CDR1 LNHNV, CDR2 YYDKDF (reference sequence). For the CDR3, the DNA is TGTGCCACCAGCAGAGAATATATGGGCACAGATACGCAGTATTTT. It specifies CATSREYMGTDTQYF.

This chain uses TRBV7-2 with TRBJ1-6, with 8 bases fitting TRBD1. Germline-derived CDR1 and CDR2 are SGHTA and FQGNSA. With V trimmed by 7 bases and J by 8 bases, 10 bases remained unmatched. The CDR3 is 15 amino acids. The DNA for the CDR3 is TGTGCCAGCACCCGAGGACAGGGACTGTATTCACCCCTCCACTTT. Amino acid sequence: CASTRGQGLYSPLHF.

The rearrangement links TRBV15 to TRBJ2-7; 9 bases are a match to TRBD1. CDR3 length: 16 amino acids. From germline, CDR1 is LNHNV and CDR2 YYDKDF (reference sequence). V lost 2 bases, J lost 3 bases, and 8 bases stayed unmatched. The CDR3 is CATSRHIGTGIYEQYF. The DNA of the CDR3 is TGTGCCACCAGCAGACATATAGGGACAGGGATCTACGAGCAGTACTTC.

V and J are TRBV7-8 and TRBJ2-7, with a possible D match to TRBD1 (6 bases). V lost 4 bases, J lost 3 bases, and 10 bases lay in between. The CDR3 is 13 residues long. Germline CDR1 is SGHVS and CDR2 is FQNEAQ. CDR3 in amino acids: CASSSQGNYEQYF. CDR3 nucleotide sequence: TGTGCCAGCAGCTCACAGGGAAACTACGAGCAGTACTTC.